This T cell receptor (beta chain) stems from a study of control samples from healthy donors and cancer patients. In this sample, this clone turned up once. This CDR3 spans 15 amino acids. Trimming removed 8 bases from V and 2 bases from J; junction bases left unmatched: 1. Germline loops: CDR1 ENHRY, CDR2 SYGVKD. This table comes from immunoSEQ multiplex PCR, and its TCRdb copy is limited to in-frame clones, with some not included. The sample lists roughly 170,000 clones, over 80% occurring once. The chain uses TRBV10-3 and TRBJ2-6, with 12 bases matching TRBD1. The source is a man younger than 30 in good health. Sample: blood. The CDR3 spells CAIWDRGPGANVLTF. Written as DNA, the CDR3 is TGTGCCATCTGGGACAGGGGGCCTGGGGCCAACGTCCTGACTTTC.